The 13 T cell receptor beta chains given below trace back to one sample, sequenced in a study of patients and donors after allogeneic stem cell transplantation. TCRdb recomputed calls from the RT-PCR reads with MiXCR, one row per CDR3 protein. In the table there are fewer than 30,000 distinct CDR3 sequences, 7.5% to 9% of which are singletons. Sequences were obtained from blood, either unsorted or a sorted T cell fraction (not recorded which). Receptors originate from a human donor who was either an allogeneic HSCT recipient or a stem cell or donor lymphocyte infusion donor (not recorded which). It is not recorded whose cells these are; they may come from a transplant donor.

This chain joins TRBV21-1 and TRBJ2-1; TRBD2, the table's D call, lacks a check against the DNA. TRBV21-1 is shown as a pseudogene. This CDR3 spans 15 amino acids. This CDR3 is CASSKARLAKIWQFF. Here the CDR3 DNA reads TGTGCCAGCAGCAAAGCGCGACTAGCCAAGATATGGCAGTTCTTC.

This rearrangement joins TRBV3-1 to TRBJ2-3, with D possibly matching TRBD2 (6 bases). The germline V gene encodes CDR1 LGHDT and CDR2 YNNKEL (reference sequence). The CDR3 spans 15 residues. The V end was cut by 4 bases, the J end by 4 bases, with 15 bases between. The CDR3 sequence is CASSPMMGGADTQYF. The CDR3 DNA reads TGTGCCAGCAGCCCCATGATGGGGGGAGCAGATACGCAGTATTTT.

The V call is TRBV7-9, the J call TRBJ1-3; 7 bases agree with TRBD1. Germline CDR1 SEHNR, CDR2 FQNEAQ (reference sequence). The junction had 3 bases not matched to a gene; V was cut back by 4 bases and J by 0 bases. The CDR3 consists of 15 residues. The CDR3 DNA reads as TGTGCCAGCAGCTCGACAGGGTTCTCTGGAAACACCATATATTTT. This encodes CASSSTGFSGNTIYF. The full variable domain, completed using reference TRBV7-9 and TRBJ1-3, is DTGVSQNPRHKITKRGQNVTFRCDPISEHNRLYWYRQTLGQGPEFLTYFQNEAQLEKSRLLSDRFSAERPKGSFSTLEIQRTEQGDSAMYLCASSSTGFSGNTIYFGEGSWLTVV.

The rearrangement links TRBV20-1 to TRBJ2-5, with D perhaps TRBD1 (5 bases). Per the germline V gene, CDR1 is DFQATT and CDR2 is SNEGSKA (reference sequence). The V and J ends lost 1 base and 6 bases respectively, with 15 bases between them. This CDR3 contains 14 residues. The CDR3 DNA follows: TGCAGTGCTAGAGCCCCCCATGGGGCCCAGACCCAGTACTTC. The encoded protein is CSARAPHGAQTQYF.

This clonotype has just a few counts. V and J are TRBV5-1 and TRBJ2-5; 12 bases are a match to TRBD2. V was clipped by 4 bases and J by 4 bases; unmatched bases: 2. The germline gives CDR1 SGHRS, CDR2 YFSETQ. The CDR3 loop spans 14 amino acids. Here the CDR3 DNA reads TGCGCCAGCAGCCCGACTAGCGGGAGAGAGACCCAGTACTTC. Translation gives CASSPTSGRETQYF. The full variable domain, in which reference TRBV5-1 and TRBJ2-5 provide the parts outside the CDR3, is KAGVTQTPRYLIKTRGQQVTLSCSPISGHRSVSWYQQTPGQGLQFLFEYFSETQRNKGNFPGRFSGRQFSNSRSEMNVSTLELGDSALYLCASSPTSGRETQYFGPGTRLLVL.

This clonotype showed up many times. V is TRBV7-2 and J is TRBJ2-5; D remains ambiguous. Between the trimmed V and J ends, which lost 1 base and 4 bases, there was a span of 10 bases. Germline CDR1 SGHTA, CDR2 FQGNSA. The CDR3 extends over 14 amino acids. This CDR3 is CASSLGDSGETQYF. CDR3 coding DNA: TGTGCCAGCAGCTTAGGGGATTCGGGAGAGACCCAGTACTTC. The full variable domain, its missing parts supplied by reference TRBV7-2 and TRBJ2-5, is GAGVSQSPSNKVTEKGKDVELRCDPISGHTALYWYRQSLGQGLEFLIYFQGNSAPDKSGLPSDRFSAERTGGSVSTLTIQRTQQEDSAVYLCASSLGDSGETQYFGPGTRLLVL.

This clonotype was seen more than once but under ten times. The gene calls are TRBV19 and TRBJ1-1; TRBD1 matches 7 bases. V was pared by 7 bases and J by 5 bases, with 7 bases of the junction left unmatched. The CDR3 covers 13 residues. CDR1 is LNHDA and CDR2 is SQIVND in the germline V gene (reference sequence). The CDR3 nucleotides read TGTGCCAGTACTCGGGACAGACGAACTGAAGCTTTCTTT. Its protein is CASTRDRRTEAFF.

This clonotype was seen ten or more times. The V call is TRBV7-9, the J call TRBJ2-1; a weak D match, TRBD2 (7 bases). This CDR3 contains 14 residues. Germline V lookup: CDR1 SEHNR, CDR2 FQNEAQ (reference sequence). The CDR3 coding sequence is TGTGCTGAAGGGGGGGGGAGCTCCTACAATGAGCAGTTCTTC. Encoded protein: CAEGGGSSYNEQFF.

This clonotype has a handful of counts. The chain employs TRBV9 and TRBJ1-2, with TRBD1 matching over 7 bases. J lost 8 bases, V lost 0 bases, and 19 bases had no gene match. The CDR3 loop spans 18 amino acids. The germline V gene has CDR1 SGDLS and CDR2 YYNGEE. The chain's CDR3 is CASSVGIDRDLRPWGYTF. The CDR3 DNA reads as TGTGCCAGCAGCGTAGGTATCGACAGGGACCTCCGACCGTGGGGCTACACCTTC.

This clonotype has ten or more counts. The CDR3 here is CATSDPHTRETQYF. The CDR3 DNA reads as TGTGCCACCAGTGATCCCCATACTCGGGAGACCCAGTACTTC. V is TRBV24-1 and J is TRBJ2-5; D remains ambiguous. The CDR3 consists of 14 residues. The V gene's germline CDR1 is KGHDR and CDR2 SFDVKD. Trimming removed 3 bases at V and 5 bases at J, with 12 bases between.

The gene calls are TRBV9 and TRBJ2-7; a weak D match, TRBD1 (5 bases). CDR3 length: 15 residues. The V gene's germline CDR1 is SGDLS and CDR2 YYNGEE. Trimming shortened V by 1 base and J by 2 bases, and 13 bases separated the two germline ends. This CDR3 reads CASSVTAGPTYEQYF. The CDR3 coding sequence is TGTGCCAGCAGCGTAACGGCAGGGCCGACCTACGAGCAGTACTTC.

This clonotype was observed many times. The chain carries TRBV27 and TRBJ1-1; no clear D gene. This CDR3 region has 13 residues. Trimming pared 2 bases from V and 5 bases from J, leaving 9 bases between. The germline gives CDR1 MNHEY, CDR2 SMNVEV (reference sequence). The CDR3 sequence: CASSLNVGTEAFF. In nucleotides, the CDR3 is TGTGCCAGCAGTTTAAACGTCGGGACTGAAGCTTTCTTT.

The V gene is TRBV5-1, the J gene TRBJ2-1, with 11 bases matching TRBD1. Germline V gene lookup returns CDR1 SGHRS and CDR2 YFSETQ. With 3 bases clipped from V and 9 bases from J, the junction kept 5 bases outside the gene matches. This CDR3 contains 14 residues. The CDR3 loop is CASSSWGTGGEQFF. The CDR3 DNA is TGCGCCAGCAGCTCGTGGGGGACAGGGGGTGAGCAGTTCTTC.